This TCR beta chain was captured in a study of beta chain features in type 1 diabetes. Study at large: Healthy donors, compared against patients, showed similar age, gender and cell yields. Notes on the study in general: Moderate yet significant TCRB CDR3 shortening was seen in Type 1 diabetes patients in all four CD4+ subsets. The question of HLA type influencing TCRB rearrangement was one that remained unresolved here. Over-representation of high TCR-expressing cells was a possible consequence of cDNA sequencing.

Purities over 98% were achieved in all sorted populations. This clone was observed at least ten times. The target antigen is unknown. Reverse transcribing all isolated RNA meant expressed TCRB transcripts were sequenced. The repertoire was sequenced with immunoSEQ multiplex PCR; TCRdb's copy has only in-frame clones and lacks some. The table lists a few hundred thousand clones, 8.5% to 10% of them singletons, with approximately 0.55% in the top ten. The V end was cut by 0 bases, the J end by 5 bases, with 10 bases between. The CDR3 is made up of 14 amino acids. CDR1 is LGHNA, CDR2 YSLEER, per germline.

The V call is TRBV4-3, the J call TRBJ2-5; D gene unclear. This receptor was identified in a man aged 25-45 years with type 1 diabetes. The sequencing sample was made of central memory CD4+ T cells from blood. CDR3 DNA sequence: TGCGCCAGCAGCCAAGATGTCCTAGGGGAGACCCAGTACTTC. This translates into CASSQDVLGETQYF.